This TCR beta chain was sequenced for a study of human thymus T cells. Germline V gene lookup returns CDR1 SGHTA and CDR2 FQGNSA. CDR3 length: 11 residues. TCRdb keeps only in-frame clones here, not all; method: immunoSEQ multiplex PCR. Here the sample spans some 120,000 clones, 90% to 95% being singletons. From resections taken during corrective heart surgery, the thymus tissue was obtained. The J gene is TRBJ2-3, the V gene TRBV7-2, with D tentatively TRBD2 (7 bases). The specimen was thymus tissue. The receptor was derived from a boy younger than two with a congenital heart defect but otherwise immunologically healthy. The CDR3 protein is CGGGPPDTQYF. The CDR3 nucleotides are TGTGGGGGGGGGCCCCCAGATACGCAGTATTTT.